The entry that follows covers one T cell receptor (beta chain) sequence. The antigen remains undetermined. This clone may be a read error of a much larger clone one base away. This CDR3 spans 15 amino acids. Germline CDR1 reads KGHDR; CDR2 reads SFDVKD. The V end was cut by 2 bases, the J end by 10 bases, with 17 bases between. This record belongs to a study of identical twins. General study findings and limits: Invariant MAIT and iNKT cells are populations that could partly confound zero-insertion analyses. Out-of-frame beta sequences exhibited a weaker degree of excess twin sharing. The abundant beta clonotypes from cord blood had fewer insertions, and memory repertoires had none of this.

A universal primer site arose from template switching, and cDNA bore unique molecular identifiers. TCRdb independently ran MiXCR on the 5' RACE reads; one entry per CDR3 protein. Of about 1.7 million distinct CDR3 sequences in the sample, more than 30% were seen once. This clonotype originated in a newborn girl in good health. The chain is built from TRBV24-1 and TRBJ2-1, with a weak D call TRBD1 (6 bases). The sequenced sample was cord blood. CDR3 sequence: CATSDSATGPHEQFF. The CDR3 nucleotides are TGTGCCACCAGTGATTCCGCGACAGGTCCCCACGAGCAGTTCTTC.